Listed below are T cell receptor beta chains from one sample, sequenced in a study of blood T cell repertoires in COVID-19. The method was immunoSEQ multiplex PCR; TCRdb's version includes in-frame clones alone and lacks a portion of them. This sample has under 200,000 clones, with 75% to 90% found just once. The material sequenced was PBMCs or T cells enriched from blood (not recorded which). All receptors derive from a woman aged 18-29 years who had recovered from COVID-19. Both conserved end residues are part of each CDR3. The order of the fields is J gene, V gene, D gene, clone size, CDR3 protein, CDR3 DNA. A D gene is named only where the DNA matches it firmly. Not every row has a clone size; where given, it reads once, few, many or a size class.

J gene: TRBJ2-1
V gene: TRBV6-5
D gene: TRBD2
clone size: -
CDR3 protein: CASTDLAGANNEQFF
CDR3 DNA: TGTGCCAGCACCGATCTAGCGGGAGCTAACAATGAGCAGTTCTTC

J gene: TRBJ2-3
V gene: TRBV19
D gene: TRBD2
clone size: -
CDR3 protein: CASSVAGTDTQYF
CDR3 DNA: TGTGCCAGTAGCGTAGCGGGAACAGATACGCAGTATTTT

J gene: TRBJ2-3
V gene: TRBV7-9
D gene: -
clone size: -
CDR3 protein: CASSLASLLQYF
CDR3 DNA: TGTGCCAGCAGCTTAGCTAGCCTGTTGCAGTATTTT

J gene: TRBJ1-1
V gene: TRBV28
D gene: -
clone size: -
CDR3 protein: CASEYTDEAFF
CDR3 DNA: TGTGCCAGCGAGTACACAGATGAAGCTTTCTTT

J gene: TRBJ2-2
V gene: TRBV7-3
D gene: -
clone size: -
CDR3 protein: CATGEGNTGELFF
CDR3 DNA: TGTGCCACAGGGGAGGGAAACACCGGGGAGCTGTTTTTT

J gene: TRBJ1-6
V gene: TRBV5-4
D gene: TRBD1
clone size: -
CDR3 protein: CASSLPGQGNSPLHF
CDR3 DNA: TGTGCCAGCAGCTTGCCGGGACAGGGGAATTCACCCCTCCACTTT

J gene: TRBJ2-7
V gene: TRBV5-1
D gene: TRBD1
clone size: -
CDR3 protein: CASSQGAQGFFEQYF
CDR3 DNA: TGCGCCAGCAGCCAGGGGGCGCAGGGTTTTTTCGAGCAGTACTTC

J gene: TRBJ1-4
V gene: TRBV25-1
D gene: -
clone size: -
CDR3 protein: CASSGDLGMGEKLFF
CDR3 DNA: TGTGCCAGCAGTGGCGATTTGGGCATGGGTGAAAAACTGTTTTTT

J gene: TRBJ2-1
V gene: TRBV19
D gene: TRBD2
clone size: -
CDR3 protein: CASSMYGLAGPNEQFF
CDR3 DNA: TGTGCCAGTAGTATGTATGGACTAGCGGGACCCAATGAGCAGTTCTTC

J gene: TRBJ1-1
V gene: TRBV27
D gene: TRBD1
clone size: -
CDR3 protein: CASSLFSGGGTEAFF
CDR3 DNA: TGTGCCAGCAGTTTATTCTCAGGGGGAGGCACTGAAGCTTTCTTT

J gene: TRBJ2-1
V gene: TRBV2
D gene: TRBD1
clone size: -
CDR3 protein: CASSILTGQEQFF
CDR3 DNA: TGTGCCAGCAGCATTCTGACGGGACAGGAGCAGTTCTTC

J gene: TRBJ2-1
V gene: TRBV10-3
D gene: -
clone size: -
CDR3 protein: CAISESWTVNNEQFF
CDR3 DNA: TGTGCCATCAGTGAATCTTGGACAGTAAACAATGAGCAGTTCTTC

J gene: TRBJ2-5
V gene: TRBV11-2
D gene: -
clone size: -
CDR3 protein: CASSRGSETQYF
CDR3 DNA: TGTGCCAGCAGCAGAGGGAGCGAGACCCAGTACTTC

J gene: TRBJ2-7
V gene: TRBV27
D gene: TRBD2
clone size: -
CDR3 protein: CASSFLVLGGSGEQYF
CDR3 DNA: TGTGCCAGCAGTTTTTTGGTTCTAGGCGGGAGTGGCGAGCAGTACTTC

J gene: TRBJ2-1
V gene: TRBV18
D gene: -
clone size: -
CDR3 protein: CASSPSGSGYNEQFF
CDR3 DNA: TGTGCCAGCTCACCATCCGGGAGCGGATACAATGAGCAGTTCTTC

J gene: TRBJ2-2
V gene: TRBV21-1
D gene: -
clone size: -
CDR3 protein: CASTVWREAFSTGELFF
CDR3 DNA: TGTGCCAGCACCGTCTGGCGGGAGGCCTTTTCCACCGGGGAGCTGTTTTTT

J gene: TRBJ1-6
V gene: TRBV27
D gene: -
clone size: -
CDR3 protein: CASSLTGGSPLHF
CDR3 DNA: TGTGCCAGCAGTTTAACGGGAGGTTCACCCCTCCACTTT

J gene: TRBJ2-5
V gene: TRBV6-5
D gene: TRBD1
clone size: -
CDR3 protein: CASRTSAGGMETQYF
CDR3 DNA: TGTGCCAGCAGAACCTCGGCAGGGGGCATGGAGACCCAGTACTTC

J gene: TRBJ1-3
V gene: TRBV6-1
D gene: TRBD1
clone size: -
CDR3 protein: CASSEVGQSGNTIYF
CDR3 DNA: TGTGCCAGCAGTGAAGTGGGACAGTCTGGAAACACCATATATTTT

J gene: TRBJ2-7
V gene: TRBV20-1
D gene: -
clone size: -
CDR3 protein: CSALRGYEQYF
CDR3 DNA: TGCAGTGCTCTTCGGGGTTACGAGCAGTACTTC

J gene: TRBJ2-1
V gene: TRBV2
D gene: -
clone size: once
CDR3 protein: CASSVAGSSYNEQFF
CDR3 DNA: TGTGCCAGCAGTGTAGCAGGGAGCTCCTACAATGAGCAGTTCTTC

J gene: TRBJ2-7
V gene: TRBV7-3
D gene: -
clone size: once
CDR3 protein: CASSATASGRGAVHEQYF
CDR3 DNA: TGTGCCAGCAGCGCTACGGCCTCCGGCAGGGGAGCGGTCCACGAGCAGTACTTC

J gene: TRBJ2-6
V gene: TRBV19
D gene: -
clone size: -
CDR3 protein: CASSTGSGANVLTF
CDR3 DNA: TGTGCCAGTAGTACCGGGTCTGGGGCCAACGTCCTGACTTTC

J gene: TRBJ2-3
V gene: TRBV2
D gene: -
clone size: -
CDR3 protein: CASSVRTNTQYF
CDR3 DNA: TGTGCCAGCAGTGTGAGAACCAATACGCAGTATTTT

J gene: TRBJ2-5
V gene: TRBV27
D gene: -
clone size: -
CDR3 protein: CASGASEETQYF
CDR3 DNA: TGTGCCAGCGGCGCTTCGGAGGAGACCCAGTACTTC

J gene: TRBJ2-3
V gene: TRBV3-1/TRBV3-2
D gene: TRBD2
clone size: -
CDR3 protein: CASSRLAGVVDTDTQYF
CDR3 DNA: TGTGCCAGCAGCCGTCTAGCGGGAGTTGTGGACACAGATACGCAGTATTTT

J gene: TRBJ2-6
V gene: TRBV19
D gene: -
clone size: -
CDR3 protein: CASRESSGANVLTF
CDR3 DNA: TGTGCCAGTAGGGAGAGCTCTGGGGCCAACGTCCTGACTTTC

J gene: TRBJ2-1
V gene: TRBV6-2/TRBV6-3
D gene: -
clone size: -
CDR3 protein: CASSYPGLASYNEQFF
CDR3 DNA: TGTGCCAGCAGTTATCCGGGCCTAGCGTCCTACAATGAGCAGTTCTTC

J gene: TRBJ2-5
V gene: TRBV28
D gene: -
clone size: -
CDR3 protein: CASSLGGVQETQYF
CDR3 DNA: TGTGCCAGCAGTTTAGGAGGGGTCCAAGAGACCCAGTACTTC

J gene: TRBJ1-2
V gene: TRBV27
D gene: TRBD1
clone size: -
CDR3 protein: CASSLTGAYGYTF
CDR3 DNA: TGTGCCAGCAGCCTCACAGGGGCCTATGGCTACACCTTC

J gene: TRBJ1-5
V gene: TRBV2
D gene: -
clone size: -
CDR3 protein: CASSDESNQPQHF
CDR3 DNA: TGTGCCAGCAGTGATGAGAGCAATCAGCCCCAGCATTTT

J gene: TRBJ1-1
V gene: TRBV5-1
D gene: -
clone size: -
CDR3 protein: CASSLDAGGVNTEAFF
CDR3 DNA: TGCGCCAGCAGCTTGGATGCGGGGGGAGTAAACACTGAAGCTTTCTTT

J gene: TRBJ2-1
V gene: TRBV2
D gene: -
clone size: -
CDR3 protein: CASSERTTSYNEQFF
CDR3 DNA: TGTGCCAGCAGTGAAAGGACAACCTCCTACAATGAGCAGTTCTTC

J gene: TRBJ2-3
V gene: TRBV15
D gene: TRBD2
clone size: -
CDR3 protein: CATSRGGLETDTQYF
CDR3 DNA: TGTGCCACCAGCAGAGGCGGACTAGAAACAGATACGCAGTATTTT

J gene: TRBJ2-3
V gene: TRBV10-3
D gene: TRBD1
clone size: -
CDR3 protein: CATGQGAKDTQYF
CDR3 DNA: TGTGCCACTGGACAGGGGGCGAAAGATACGCAGTATTTT

J gene: TRBJ2-3
V gene: TRBV27
D gene: -
clone size: -
CDR3 protein: CASSLLAATDTQYF
CDR3 DNA: TGTGCCAGCAGTTTACTAGCAGCGACAGATACGCAGTATTTT

J gene: TRBJ2-1
V gene: TRBV11-3
D gene: TRBD1
clone size: -
CDR3 protein: CASSFSDRANYNEQFF
CDR3 DNA: TGTGCCAGCAGCTTTTCTGACAGGGCCAACTACAATGAGCAGTTCTTC

J gene: TRBJ2-3
V gene: TRBV10-1
D gene: -
clone size: -
CDR3 protein: CASSKTGKGTDTQYF
CDR3 DNA: TGCGCCAGCAGCAAGACCGGGAAGGGCACAGATACGCAGTATTTT

J gene: TRBJ2-6
V gene: TRBV18
D gene: -
clone size: -
CDR3 protein: CASSPDRLSSGANVLTF
CDR3 DNA: TGTGCCAGCTCACCCGACAGGTTAAGCTCTGGGGCCAACGTCCTGACTTTC

J gene: TRBJ1-2
V gene: TRBV30
D gene: -
clone size: -
CDR3 protein: CAWSVPRGGGYTF
CDR3 DNA: TGTGCCTGGAGTGTGCCCCGCGGAGGTGGCTACACCTTC

J gene: TRBJ2-7
V gene: TRBV28
D gene: TRBD1
clone size: -
CDR3 protein: CASSRRDRGNYEQYF
CDR3 DNA: TGTGCCAGCAGTAGGCGGGACAGGGGGAATTACGAGCAGTACTTC

J gene: TRBJ1-1
V gene: TRBV30
D gene: -
clone size: -
CDR3 protein: CAWSAPPTGRTEAFF
CDR3 DNA: TGTGCCTGGAGTGCCCCGCCGACAGGCCGAACTGAAGCTTTCTTT

J gene: TRBJ1-1
V gene: TRBV28
D gene: TRBD1
clone size: -
CDR3 protein: CASHDLLGQGDSEAFF
CDR3 DNA: TGTGCCAGCCATGACCTTTTAGGACAGGGCGACTCTGAAGCTTTCTTT

J gene: TRBJ2-3
V gene: TRBV20-1
D gene: TRBD2
clone size: -
CDR3 protein: CSAGLGETQYF
CDR3 DNA: TGCAGTGCGGGACTAGGGGAGACGCAGTATTTT

J gene: TRBJ2-7
V gene: TRBV4-3
D gene: TRBD1
clone size: -
CDR3 protein: CASSPNSRTGPHEQYF
CDR3 DNA: TGCGCCAGCAGCCCTAACTCTAGGACAGGGCCCCACGAGCAGTACTTC

J gene: TRBJ2-1
V gene: TRBV27
D gene: -
clone size: -
CDR3 protein: CASSPPGGVGANEQFF
CDR3 DNA: TGTGCCAGCAGTCCCCCGGGGGGAGTGGGGGCCAATGAGCAGTTCTTC